The rows below give T cell receptor beta chains drawn from one sample of a study of blood T cell repertoires in COVID-19. The assay was immunoSEQ multiplex PCR, and TCRdb's table has in-frame clones only and misses some. The data contain more than 70,000 clones, about 76% of them seen just once; the ten biggest clones take up 24%. Sequenced sample: peripheral blood. These receptor sequences come from a human donor in a cohort sampled during active COVID-19. Both conserved end residues are part of each CDR3. The order of the fields is CDR3 length, D gene, V gene, J gene, clone size, CDR3 protein, CDR3 DNA. The D gene is left open where the match is weak. Where a row states a size, it is once, few, many or the class of an expanded clone; other rows omit it.

cdr3_length: 16
d_call: -
v_call: TRBV7-9
j_call: TRBJ2-7
clone_size: -
cdr3_aa: CASSLGDTAFSYEQYF
cdr3_nt: TGTGCCAGCAGCTTAGGGGACACAGCCTTCTCCTACGAGCAGTACTTC

cdr3_length: 12
d_call: TRBD1
v_call: TRBV18
j_call: TRBJ2-7
clone_size: few
cdr3_aa: CASSTNRGQQYF
cdr3_nt: TGTGCCAGCTCAACAAACAGGGGGCAGCAGTACTTC

cdr3_length: 15
d_call: TRBD1
v_call: TRBV11-3
j_call: TRBJ2-1
clone_size: once
cdr3_aa: CASSKGQGQNNEQFF
cdr3_nt: TGTGCCAGCAGCAAAGGACAGGGCCAAAACAATGAGCAGTTCTTC

cdr3_length: 14
d_call: -
v_call: TRBV3-1/TRBV3-2
j_call: TRBJ2-3
clone_size: few
cdr3_aa: CASSRGHRTDTQYF
cdr3_nt: TGTGCCAGCAGCCGAGGGCACCGCACAGATACGCAGTATTTT

cdr3_length: 15
d_call: -
v_call: TRBV19
j_call: TRBJ1-5
clone_size: once
cdr3_aa: CASSIKTADNQPQHF
cdr3_nt: TGTGCCAGTAGTATTAAGACTGCTGACAATCAGCCCCAGCATTTT

cdr3_length: 14
d_call: TRBD2
v_call: TRBV10-3
j_call: TRBJ2-1
clone_size: few
cdr3_aa: CAIRGGLVSNEQFF
cdr3_nt: TGTGCCATCCGGGGGGGGCTAGTTTCCAATGAGCAGTTCTTC

cdr3_length: 13
d_call: -
v_call: TRBV27
j_call: TRBJ1-1
clone_size: once
cdr3_aa: CASSFIANTEAFF
cdr3_nt: TGTGCCAGCAGTTTTATAGCGAACACTGAAGCTTTCTTT

cdr3_length: 15
d_call: -
v_call: TRBV18
j_call: TRBJ1-6
clone_size: -
cdr3_aa: CASSLRTDRASPLHF
cdr3_nt: TGTGCCAGCTCACTTAGGACAGACCGTGCCTCACCCCTCCACTTT

cdr3_length: 19
d_call: -
v_call: TRBV4-2
j_call: TRBJ2-1
clone_size: -
cdr3_aa: CASSQEGPERRPDYNEQFF
cdr3_nt: TGTGCCAGCAGCCAAGAAGGGCCCGAGCGGAGACCCGACTACAATGAGCAGTTCTTC

cdr3_length: 17
d_call: TRBD2
v_call: TRBV14
j_call: TRBJ2-1
clone_size: once
cdr3_aa: CASSQGLAGVSYNEQFF
cdr3_nt: TGTGCCAGCAGCCAGGGACTAGCGGGAGTCTCCTACAATGAGCAGTTCTTC

cdr3_length: 12
d_call: -
v_call: TRBV6-5
j_call: TRBJ2-3
clone_size: -
cdr3_aa: CASSSLIRIVYF
cdr3_nt: TGTGCCAGCAGTTCACTAATTCGGATCGTATATTTT

cdr3_length: 16
d_call: -
v_call: TRBV9
j_call: TRBJ2-7
clone_size: -
cdr3_aa: CASSVSSKSLPYEQYF
cdr3_nt: TGTGCCAGCAGCGTGTCTAGCAAATCGCTCCCATACGAGCAGTACTTC

cdr3_length: 18
d_call: TRBD2
v_call: TRBV10-3
j_call: TRBJ2-2
clone_size: -
cdr3_aa: CATASGLAGASNTGELFF
cdr3_nt: TGTGCTACCGCATCAGGACTAGCGGGAGCGTCGAACACCGGGGAGCTGTTTTTT

cdr3_length: 16
d_call: TRBD2
v_call: TRBV24-1
j_call: TRBJ2-1
clone_size: -
cdr3_aa: CATSATGGSPYNEQFF
cdr3_nt: TGTGCCACCAGTGCCACCGGCGGGAGCCCCTACAATGAGCAGTTCTTC

cdr3_length: 15
d_call: TRBD1
v_call: TRBV24-1
j_call: TRBJ1-1
clone_size: -
cdr3_aa: CATSDSTGSPTEAFF
cdr3_nt: TGTGCCACCAGTGATTCGACAGGGTCGCCCACTGAAGCTTTCTTT

cdr3_length: 15
d_call: -
v_call: TRBV19
j_call: TRBJ2-1
clone_size: few
cdr3_aa: CASSIYRDVYNEQFF
cdr3_nt: TGTGCCAGTAGTATATACAGGGATGTCTACAATGAGCAGTTCTTC

cdr3_length: 16
d_call: TRBD2
v_call: TRBV6-5
j_call: TRBJ2-1
clone_size: -
cdr3_aa: CASSYSWLAENNEQFF
cdr3_nt: TGTGCCAGCAGTTACTCGTGGCTAGCGGAGAACAATGAGCAGTTCTTC

cdr3_length: 15
d_call: -
v_call: TRBV5-5
j_call: TRBJ2-5
clone_size: -
cdr3_aa: CASRMGPGVQETQYF
cdr3_nt: TGTGCCAGCAGAATGGGGCCGGGGGTACAAGAGACCCAGTACTTC

cdr3_length: 16
d_call: TRBD1
v_call: TRBV7-9
j_call: TRBJ2-5
clone_size: few
cdr3_aa: CASSLARGQGQETQYF
cdr3_nt: TGTGCCAGCAGCTTAGCAAGAGGACAGGGCCAAGAGACCCAGTACTTC

cdr3_length: 15
d_call: -
v_call: TRBV4-2
j_call: TRBJ2-3
clone_size: -
cdr3_aa: CASRPLARSTDTQYF
cdr3_nt: TGTGCCAGCAGACCTCTAGCAAGAAGCACAGATACGCAGTATTTT

cdr3_length: 14
d_call: TRBD1
v_call: TRBV11-1
j_call: TRBJ1-4
clone_size: -
cdr3_aa: CASSWTGADEKLFF
cdr3_nt: TGTGCCAGCAGCTGGACAGGGGCGGATGAAAAACTGTTTTTT

cdr3_length: 16
d_call: -
v_call: TRBV27
j_call: TRBJ2-1
clone_size: few
cdr3_aa: CASSLSLANSYNEQFF
cdr3_nt: TGTGCCAGCAGTTTGTCTCTAGCCAACTCCTACAATGAGCAGTTCTTC

cdr3_length: 14
d_call: TRBD2
v_call: TRBV6-5
j_call: TRBJ2-3
clone_size: -
cdr3_aa: CASSPTSERDTQYF
cdr3_nt: TGTGCCAGCAGTCCGACTAGCGAGAGAGATACGCAGTATTTT

cdr3_length: 15
d_call: -
v_call: TRBV5-4
j_call: TRBJ2-6
clone_size: -
cdr3_aa: CASSPTGSGANVLTF
cdr3_nt: TGTGCCAGCAGCCCGACTGGCTCTGGGGCCAACGTCCTGACTTTC

cdr3_length: 13
d_call: TRBD1
v_call: TRBV7-9
j_call: TRBJ1-2
clone_size: -
cdr3_aa: CASSRDSYHGYTF
cdr3_nt: TGTGCCAGCAGCCGGGACAGCTATCATGGCTACACCTTC

cdr3_length: 14
d_call: -
v_call: TRBV3-1/TRBV3-2
j_call: TRBJ2-7
clone_size: -
cdr3_aa: CASSQWTETYAQYF
cdr3_nt: TGTGCCAGCAGCCAATGGACAGAAACCTACGCGCAGTACTTC

cdr3_length: 19
d_call: TRBD2
v_call: TRBV3-1/TRBV3-2
j_call: TRBJ2-5
clone_size: -
cdr3_aa: CASSQERTSGRAVQETQYF
cdr3_nt: TGTGCCAGCAGCCAAGAAAGGACTAGCGGGAGGGCGGTGCAAGAGACCCAGTACTTC

cdr3_length: 14
d_call: -
v_call: TRBV5-1
j_call: TRBJ1-6
clone_size: few
cdr3_aa: CASSLSPGNSPLHF
cdr3_nt: TGCGCCAGCAGCTTGTCTCCTGGCAATTCACCCCTCCACTTT

cdr3_length: 16
d_call: -
v_call: TRBV3-1/TRBV3-2
j_call: TRBJ1-2
clone_size: -
cdr3_aa: CASSQVSRVGGYGYTF
cdr3_nt: TGTGCCAGCAGCCAAGTATCCAGGGTGGGAGGCTATGGCTACACCTTC

cdr3_length: 15
d_call: -
v_call: TRBV14
j_call: TRBJ1-2
clone_size: few
cdr3_aa: CASSQGRLGGNGYTF
cdr3_nt: TGTGCCAGCAGCCAAGGTCGGCTGGGGGGGAATGGCTACACCTTC

cdr3_length: 13
d_call: TRBD2
v_call: TRBV29-1
j_call: TRBJ2-5
clone_size: -
cdr3_aa: CSVVGGGQETQYF
cdr3_nt: TGCAGCGTTGTTGGGGGGGGTCAAGAGACCCAGTACTTC

cdr3_length: 11
d_call: -
v_call: TRBV6-5
j_call: TRBJ1-2
clone_size: few
cdr3_aa: CASRPRDGYTF
cdr3_nt: TGTGCCAGCAGGCCCAGGGATGGCTACACCTTC

cdr3_length: 17
d_call: TRBD2
v_call: TRBV5-1
j_call: TRBJ2-3
clone_size: -
cdr3_aa: CASSSGLAGGSTDTQYF
cdr3_nt: TGCGCCAGCAGCTCGGGACTAGCGGGAGGTTCCACAGATACGCAGTATTTT

cdr3_length: 14
d_call: -
v_call: TRBV7-6
j_call: TRBJ2-1
clone_size: -
cdr3_aa: CASSLVPGGNEQFF
cdr3_nt: TGTGCCAGCAGCTTAGTCCCAGGGGGGAATGAGCAGTTCTTC

cdr3_length: 16
d_call: TRBD1
v_call: TRBV5-1
j_call: TRBJ2-6
clone_size: -
cdr3_aa: CASSLGRGPGANVLTF
cdr3_nt: TGCGCCAGCAGCTTGGGCAGGGGGCCTGGGGCCAACGTCCTGACTTTC

cdr3_length: 15
d_call: TRBD1
v_call: TRBV5-1
j_call: TRBJ2-3
clone_size: -
cdr3_aa: CASSFGGQGTDTQYF
cdr3_nt: TGCGCCAGCAGCTTTGGGGGACAGGGAACAGATACGCAGTATTTT

cdr3_length: 13
d_call: -
v_call: TRBV7-9
j_call: TRBJ2-7
clone_size: many
cdr3_aa: CASSSSREREQYF
cdr3_nt: TGTGCCAGCAGCTCTAGTCGGGAAAGGGAGCAGTACTTC

cdr3_length: 13
d_call: -
v_call: TRBV6-1
j_call: TRBJ2-7
clone_size: -
cdr3_aa: CASSEGEGREQYF
cdr3_nt: TGTGCCAGCAGTGAAGGAGAGGGAAGGGAGCAGTACTTC

cdr3_length: 12
d_call: -
v_call: TRBV29-1
j_call: TRBJ2-5
clone_size: -
cdr3_aa: CSVEAGSETQYF
cdr3_nt: TGCAGCGTTGAAGCAGGATCGGAGACCCAGTACTTC

cdr3_length: 16
d_call: TRBD1
v_call: TRBV10-2
j_call: TRBJ2-1
clone_size: -
cdr3_aa: CASSHRTGSSYNEQFF
cdr3_nt: TGCGCCAGCAGTCATAGGACAGGGAGCTCCTACAATGAGCAGTTCTTC

cdr3_length: 11
d_call: -
v_call: TRBV20-1
j_call: TRBJ2-5
clone_size: -
cdr3_aa: CSASPEETQYF
cdr3_nt: TGCAGTGCTAGCCCGGAGGAGACCCAGTACTTC

cdr3_length: 17
d_call: TRBD2
v_call: TRBV4-3
j_call: TRBJ2-7
clone_size: once
cdr3_aa: CASSQDLIGGSGGEQYF
cdr3_nt: TGCGCCAGCAGCCAAGATTTAATTGGGGGTTCGGGAGGCGAGCAGTACTTC

cdr3_length: 13
d_call: -
v_call: TRBV24-1
j_call: TRBJ2-1
clone_size: -
cdr3_aa: CATSDQGLNEQFF
cdr3_nt: TGTGCCACCAGTGACCAAGGACTCAATGAGCAGTTCTTC

cdr3_length: 15
d_call: -
v_call: TRBV11-3
j_call: TRBJ2-3
clone_size: once
cdr3_aa: CASSLGQVGTDTQYF
cdr3_nt: TGTGCCAGCAGCTTAGGACAGGTTGGAACAGATACGCAGTATTTT

cdr3_length: 14
d_call: TRBD2
v_call: TRBV7-9
j_call: TRBJ2-5
clone_size: -
cdr3_aa: CASSVAGLGETQYF
cdr3_nt: TGTGCCAGCAGCGTAGCGGGACTGGGGGAGACCCAGTACTTC

cdr3_length: 14
d_call: -
v_call: TRBV5-5
j_call: TRBJ1-1
clone_size: -
cdr3_aa: CASSSPEGITEAFF
cdr3_nt: TGTGCCAGCAGCTCCCCGGAGGGGATCACTGAAGCTTTCTTT

cdr3_length: 13
d_call: TRBD2
v_call: TRBV6-2/TRBV6-3
j_call: TRBJ2-5
clone_size: once
cdr3_aa: CASSSGSRQTQYF
cdr3_nt: TGTGCCAGCAGTAGCGGGAGTCGGCAGACCCAGTACTTC

cdr3_length: 18
d_call: TRBD2
v_call: TRBV15
j_call: TRBJ2-5
clone_size: -
cdr3_aa: CATSRGPGLAGLKETQYF
cdr3_nt: TGTGCCACCAGCAGGGGACCGGGACTAGCGGGATTGAAGGAGACCCAGTACTTC

cdr3_length: 14
d_call: -
v_call: TRBV2
j_call: TRBJ2-1
clone_size: once
cdr3_aa: CARSNPGQGAEQFF
cdr3_nt: TGTGCCAGATCTAATCCGGGACAAGGGGCTGAGCAGTTCTTC

cdr3_length: 18
d_call: TRBD2
v_call: TRBV10-3
j_call: TRBJ2-2
clone_size: -
cdr3_aa: CAISPWTSRTTNTGELFF
cdr3_nt: TGTGCCATCAGCCCATGGACTAGCCGCACAACAAACACCGGGGAGCTGTTTTTT

cdr3_length: 13
d_call: -
v_call: TRBV5-5
j_call: TRBJ2-3
clone_size: -
cdr3_aa: CASSSNRDDTQYF
cdr3_nt: TGTGCCAGCAGCTCGAACAGGGATGATACGCAGTATTTT

cdr3_length: 13
d_call: -
v_call: TRBV28
j_call: TRBJ1-5
clone_size: once
cdr3_aa: CASSSGLDQPQHF
cdr3_nt: TGTGCCAGCAGTTCAGGGTTGGATCAGCCCCAGCATTTT

cdr3_length: 17
d_call: TRBD1
v_call: TRBV5-1
j_call: TRBJ1-5
clone_size: -
cdr3_aa: CASSPGTGTRYNQPQHF
cdr3_nt: TGCGCCAGCAGTCCCGGGACAGGGACCAGATACAATCAGCCCCAGCATTTT

cdr3_length: 15
d_call: TRBD2
v_call: TRBV5-1
j_call: TRBJ2-3
clone_size: -
cdr3_aa: CASSPASGRTDTQYF
cdr3_nt: TGCGCCAGCAGCCCGGCGAGCGGGAGGACAGATACGCAGTATTTT

cdr3_length: 19
d_call: TRBD2
v_call: TRBV6-2/TRBV6-3
j_call: TRBJ2-3
clone_size: -
cdr3_aa: CASSYSTVTSGRYTDTQYF
cdr3_nt: TGTGCCAGCAGTTACTCGACCGTGACTAGCGGGAGGTACACAGATACGCAGTATTTT

cdr3_length: 16
d_call: TRBD1
v_call: TRBV19
j_call: TRBJ2-2
clone_size: -
cdr3_aa: CASSIGTALRGGELFF
cdr3_nt: TGTGCCAGTAGTATCGGGACAGCCTTAAGGGGCGGGGAGCTGTTTTTT